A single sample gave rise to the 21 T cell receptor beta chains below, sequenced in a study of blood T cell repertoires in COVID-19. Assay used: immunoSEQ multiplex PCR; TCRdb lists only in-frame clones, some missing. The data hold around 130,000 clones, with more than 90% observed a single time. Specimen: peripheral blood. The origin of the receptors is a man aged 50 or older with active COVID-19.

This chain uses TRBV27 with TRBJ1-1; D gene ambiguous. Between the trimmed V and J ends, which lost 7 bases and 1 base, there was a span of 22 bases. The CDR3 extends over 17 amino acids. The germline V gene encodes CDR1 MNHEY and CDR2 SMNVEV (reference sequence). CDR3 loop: CASTPFAIDTENTEAFF. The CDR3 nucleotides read TGTGCCAGCACCCCTTTCGCTATCGACACTGAGAACACTGAAGCTTTCTTT.

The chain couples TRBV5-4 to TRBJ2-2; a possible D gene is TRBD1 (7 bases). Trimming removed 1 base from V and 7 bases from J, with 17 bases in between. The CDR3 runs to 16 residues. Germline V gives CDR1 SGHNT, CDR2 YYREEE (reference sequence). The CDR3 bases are TGTGCCAGCAGCTTGAGTAGACAGGGAGCGGGCGGGGAGCTGTTTTTT. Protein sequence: CASSLSRQGAGGELFF.

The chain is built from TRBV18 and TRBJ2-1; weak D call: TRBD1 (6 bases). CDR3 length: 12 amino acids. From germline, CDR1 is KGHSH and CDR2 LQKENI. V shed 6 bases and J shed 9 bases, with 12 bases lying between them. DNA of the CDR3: TGTGCCAGCTCCCCGAGGGGGAGTGAGCAGTTCTTC. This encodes CASSPRGSEQFF.

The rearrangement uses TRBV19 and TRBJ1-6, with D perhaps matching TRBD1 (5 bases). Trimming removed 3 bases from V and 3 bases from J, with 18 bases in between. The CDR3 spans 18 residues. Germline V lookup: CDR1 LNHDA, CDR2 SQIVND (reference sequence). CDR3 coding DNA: TGTGCCAGTAGTATGGATCCGATCCAGGGTCTCTATAATTCACCCCTCCACTTT. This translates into CASSMDPIQGLYNSPLHF.

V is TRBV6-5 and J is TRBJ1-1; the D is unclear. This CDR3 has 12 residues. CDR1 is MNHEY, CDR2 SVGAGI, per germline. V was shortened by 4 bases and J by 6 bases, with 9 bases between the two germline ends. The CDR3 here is CASSSDFPEAFF. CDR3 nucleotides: TGTGCCAGCAGTTCGGACTTCCCTGAAGCTTTCTTT.

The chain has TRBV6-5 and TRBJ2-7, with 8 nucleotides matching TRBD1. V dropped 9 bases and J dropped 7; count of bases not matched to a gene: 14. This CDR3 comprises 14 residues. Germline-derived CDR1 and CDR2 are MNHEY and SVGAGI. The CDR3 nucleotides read TGTGCCAGGGCCACAGGGGGACGATATCGGGAGCAGTACGTC. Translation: CARATGGRYREQYV.

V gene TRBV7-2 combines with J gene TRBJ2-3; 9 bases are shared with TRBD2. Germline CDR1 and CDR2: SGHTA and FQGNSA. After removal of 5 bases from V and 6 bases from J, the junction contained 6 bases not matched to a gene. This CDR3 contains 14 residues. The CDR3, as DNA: TGTGCCAGCAGCCGCGGGGGGGCCGTGGATACGCAGTATTTT. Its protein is CASSRGGAVDTQYF.

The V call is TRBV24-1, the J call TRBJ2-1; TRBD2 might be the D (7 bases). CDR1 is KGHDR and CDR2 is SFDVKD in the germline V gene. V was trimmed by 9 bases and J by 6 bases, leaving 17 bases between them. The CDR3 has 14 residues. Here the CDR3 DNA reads TGTGCCACCCGGGCCACCCGGGGGGCCAATGAGCAGTTCTTC. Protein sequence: CATRATRGANEQFF.

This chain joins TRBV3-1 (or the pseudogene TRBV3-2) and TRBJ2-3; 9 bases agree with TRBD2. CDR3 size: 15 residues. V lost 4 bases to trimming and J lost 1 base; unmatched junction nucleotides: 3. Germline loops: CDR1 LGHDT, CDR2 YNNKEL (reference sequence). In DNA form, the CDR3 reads TGTGCCAGCAGCCCGACTAGCGGCCGCACAGATACGCAGTATTTT. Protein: CASSPTSGRTDTQYF.

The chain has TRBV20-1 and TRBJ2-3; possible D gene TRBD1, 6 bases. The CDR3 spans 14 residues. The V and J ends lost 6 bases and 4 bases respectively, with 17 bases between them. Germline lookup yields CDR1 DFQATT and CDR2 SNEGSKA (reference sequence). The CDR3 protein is CSASVAGEPDTQYF. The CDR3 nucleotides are TGCAGTGCGAGTGTGGCAGGGGAACCAGATACGCAGTATTTT.

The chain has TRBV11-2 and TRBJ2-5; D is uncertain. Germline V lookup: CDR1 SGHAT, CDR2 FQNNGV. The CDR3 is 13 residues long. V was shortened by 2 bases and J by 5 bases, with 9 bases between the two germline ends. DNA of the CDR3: TGTGCCAGCAGCTTATTACCTCGGGAGACCCAGTACTTC. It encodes CASSLLPRETQYF.

Written as DNA, the CDR3 is TGTGCCAGCAGTGTCACGCGGGGCACTGAAGCTTTCTTT. This gives the protein CASSVTRGTEAFF. V is TRBV6-6 and J is TRBJ1-1, with D hard to call. This CDR3 region has 13 residues. V was trimmed by 5 bases and J by 4 bases, leaving 11 bases between them. Germline CDR1 MNHNY, CDR2 SVGAGI (reference sequence).

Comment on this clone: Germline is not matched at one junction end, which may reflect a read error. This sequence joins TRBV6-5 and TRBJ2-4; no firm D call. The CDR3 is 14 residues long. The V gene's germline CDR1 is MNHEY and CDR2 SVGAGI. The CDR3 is CASSDSPGKNIQYF. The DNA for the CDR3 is TGTGCCAGCAGTGACTCGCCAGGAAAAAACATTCAGTACTTC.

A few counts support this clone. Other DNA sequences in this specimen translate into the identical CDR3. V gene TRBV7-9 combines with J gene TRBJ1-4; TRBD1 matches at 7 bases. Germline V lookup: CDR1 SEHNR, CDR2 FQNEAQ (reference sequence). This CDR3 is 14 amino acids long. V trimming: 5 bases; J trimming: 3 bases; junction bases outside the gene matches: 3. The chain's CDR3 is CASSRGQSNEKLFF. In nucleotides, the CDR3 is TGTGCCAGCAGCAGGGGACAGTCTAATGAAAAACTGTTTTTT.

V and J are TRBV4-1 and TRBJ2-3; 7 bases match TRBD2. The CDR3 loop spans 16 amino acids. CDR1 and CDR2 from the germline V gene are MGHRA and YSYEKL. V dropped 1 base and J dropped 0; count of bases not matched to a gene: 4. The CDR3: CASSQVPGGSTDTQYF. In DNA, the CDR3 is TGCGCCAGCAGCCAAGTGCCCGGGGGGAGCACAGATACGCAGTATTTT.

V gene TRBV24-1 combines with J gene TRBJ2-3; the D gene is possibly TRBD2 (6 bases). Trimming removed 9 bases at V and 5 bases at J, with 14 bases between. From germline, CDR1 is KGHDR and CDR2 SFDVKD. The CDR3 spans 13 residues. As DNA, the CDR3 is TGTGCCACCTCTCGGGAGTTGGGAGATACGCAGTATTTT. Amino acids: CATSRELGDTQYF.

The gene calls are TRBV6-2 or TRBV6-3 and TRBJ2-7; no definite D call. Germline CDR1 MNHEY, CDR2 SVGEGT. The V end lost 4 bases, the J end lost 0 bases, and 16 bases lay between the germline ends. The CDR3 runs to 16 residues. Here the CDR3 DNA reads TGTGCCAGCAGTTCGAAACCTTATCGTAGCTCCTACGAGCAGTACTTC. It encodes CASSSKPYRSSYEQYF.

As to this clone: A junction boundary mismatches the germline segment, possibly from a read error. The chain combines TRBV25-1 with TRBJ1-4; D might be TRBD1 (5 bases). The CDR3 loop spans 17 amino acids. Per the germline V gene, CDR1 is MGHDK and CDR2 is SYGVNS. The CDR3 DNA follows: TGTGCCGGCAGTGAATGGGGGGGAGGAGCAACTAATGAAAAACTGTTTTTT. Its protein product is CAGSEWGGGATNEKLFF.

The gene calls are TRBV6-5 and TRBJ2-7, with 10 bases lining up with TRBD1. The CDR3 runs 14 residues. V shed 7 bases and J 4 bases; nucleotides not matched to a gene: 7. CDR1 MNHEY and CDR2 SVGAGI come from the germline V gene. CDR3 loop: CASKRGTGVYEQYV. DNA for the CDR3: TGTGCCAGCAAACGAGGGACAGGGGTTTACGAGCAGTACGTC.

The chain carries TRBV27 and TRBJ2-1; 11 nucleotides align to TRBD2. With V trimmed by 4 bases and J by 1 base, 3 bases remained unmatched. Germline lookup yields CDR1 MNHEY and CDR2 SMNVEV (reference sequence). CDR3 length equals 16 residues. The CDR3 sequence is CASSSGLAVSYNEQFF. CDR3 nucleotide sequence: TGTGCCAGCAGTTCGGGACTAGCGGTATCCTACAATGAGCAGTTCTTC.

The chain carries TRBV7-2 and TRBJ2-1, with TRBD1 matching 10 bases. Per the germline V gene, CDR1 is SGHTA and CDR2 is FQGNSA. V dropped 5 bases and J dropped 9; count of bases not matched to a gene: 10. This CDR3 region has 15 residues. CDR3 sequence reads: CASSLGQGGSFEQFF. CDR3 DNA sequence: TGTGCCAGCAGCCTTGGACAGGGGGGGAGTTTTGAGCAGTTCTTC.